These 6 T cell receptor beta chains originate from one sample sequenced in a study of T cell repertoires in cytomegalovirus infection (dated by TCRdb to between 2018 and 2021). Sequencing relied on an Illumina HiSeq 1500. Using fastp at Q25 and MiXCR, TCRdb reprocessed the public reads and kept productive beta chains. Rows merge per CDR3 protein into single entries with the most common DNA and genes. The sample table shows a few hundred thousand distinct CDR3 sequences, and 8% to 9.5% are seen once. Jointly, the top ten make up less than 15% of the sample. Input material: PBMCs. These TCRs come from a human donor in good health (CMV status not recorded). Some clones in this sample may be carry-over from other donors' samples.

This clonotype was found many times. The CDR3 DNA reads as TGTGCCGTATGGGGGCCCGATGTGGGTCAGCCCCAGCATTTT. Translation: CAVWGPDVGQPQHF. The chain couples TRBV6-6 to TRBJ1-5, with D possibly being TRBD1 (6 bases). The V end was cut by 11 bases, the J end by 6 bases, with 20 bases between. Germline V CDR1 and CDR2: MNHNY, SVGAGI (reference sequence). There are 14 residues in the CDR3.

This clonotype has at least ten counts. The chain uses TRBV6-6 and TRBJ2-1; 13 nucleotides agree with TRBD2. The junction had 9 bases not matched to a gene; V was cut back by 7 bases and J by 9 bases. The length of the CDR3 is 15 residues. The germline gives CDR1 MNHNY, CDR2 SVGAGI (reference sequence). The CDR3 here is CASIGLAGVKGEQFF. Written as DNA, the CDR3 is TGTGCCAGCATTGGACTAGCGGGAGTAAAGGGTGAGCAGTTCTTC.

On this clonotype itself: A much more abundant neighbour one base away suggests this may be a read error. The chain uses TRBV15 and TRBJ1-5, with a tentative D call TRBD1 (6 bases). The CDR3 is made up of 14 amino acids. The germline gives CDR1 LNHNV, CDR2 YYDKDF (reference sequence). This CDR3 reads CATSRVGAGQPKHF. The CDR3, as DNA: TGTGCCACCAGCAGAGTGGGGGCGGGTCAGCCCAAGCATTTT.

This clonotype was observed many times. The chain uses TRBV14 and TRBJ2-1; the D gene is possibly TRBD1 (6 bases). This CDR3 contains 13 residues. Germline assignment: CDR1 SGHDN and CDR2 FVKESK. V lost 2 bases to trimming and J lost 7 bases, with 9 bases between them. CDR3 in DNA: TGTGCCAGCAGCCAATTAAGGGGGAATGAGCAGTTCTTC. The encoded protein is CASSQLRGNEQFF.

This clonotype has only a few counts. The V gene is TRBV30, the J gene TRBJ1-1; D uncertain. The CDR3 totals 10 residues. In germline, CDR1 is GTSNPN, CDR2 SVGIG (reference sequence). V was clipped by 5 bases and J by 11 bases, with 12 bases between them. The CDR3 region is CAWVGYGAFF. CDR3 bases: TGTGCCTGGGTGGGCTACGGGGCTTTCTTT.

In its sample, this clonotype was seen a few times. The chain employs TRBV7-8 and TRBJ2-1, with 7 bases that match TRBD1. CDR3 length: 15 residues. V was clipped by 0 bases and J by 7 bases; unmatched bases: 6. The V gene's germline CDR1 is SGHVS and CDR2 FQNEAQ. The CDR3 coding sequence is TGTGCCAGCAGCTTAGCGCAGGGCAGGGGGAATGAGCAGTTCTTC. This translates into CASSLAQGRGNEQFF. Drawing the rest from reference TRBV7-8 and TRBJ2-1, the complete variable domain is GAGVSQSPRYKVAKRGQDVALRCDPISGHVSLFWYQQALGQGPEFLTYFQNEAQLDKSGLPSDRFFAERPEGSVSTLKIQRTQQEDSAVYLCASSLAQGRGNEQFFGPGTRLTVL.